The rows below give T cell receptor beta chains drawn from one sample of a study of OX40 agonist ivuxolimab in advanced cancers. Data came from immunoSEQ multiplex PCR; TCRdb stores just in-frame clones and leaves some out. Among 40,000 or so clones listed, roughly 82% were seen once. The sequenced sample was CD4+ or CD8+ T cells sorted from blood, obtained in a trial of the OX40 agonist ivuxolimab. The receptors originated from an adult with an advanced solid tumor such as melanoma, head and neck, liver or kidney cancer. Both conserved end residues are trimmed from each CDR3. The order of the fields is CDR3 protein, D gene, J gene, V gene. The D gene is left open where the match is weak.

cdr3_aa: ASSYTGTIQETQY
d_call: .
j_call: TRBJ2-5
v_call: TRBV28

cdr3_aa: ASSPKGAFQPQH
d_call: TRBD1
j_call: TRBJ1-5
v_call: TRBV19

cdr3_aa: ASSQAGDNRYT
d_call: .
j_call: TRBJ1-2
v_call: TRBV4-1

cdr3_aa: ASSYGDEQF
d_call: .
j_call: TRBJ2-1
v_call: TRBV6-5

cdr3_aa: ASSPLGQPANEQY
d_call: .
j_call: TRBJ2-7
v_call: TRBV28

cdr3_aa: ASSFTSSWTVVNYGYT
d_call: .
j_call: TRBJ1-2
v_call: TRBV5-8

cdr3_aa: ASSLAWDTQY
d_call: .
j_call: TRBJ2-3
v_call: TRBV7-9

cdr3_aa: ASSRGTGEKLF
d_call: TRBD1
j_call: TRBJ1-4
v_call: TRBV11-2

cdr3_aa: ASSLSSGVTDTQY
d_call: TRBD2
j_call: TRBJ2-3
v_call: TRBV11-2

cdr3_aa: ATSRASGGETQY
d_call: TRBD2
j_call: TRBJ2-5
v_call: TRBV15

cdr3_aa: ASRDSLRNTQY
d_call: .
j_call: TRBJ2-3
v_call: TRBV6-1

cdr3_aa: ASSFYRGNDYEQY
d_call: TRBD1
j_call: TRBJ2-7
v_call: TRBV11-1

cdr3_aa: ASSSRDTSDYEQY
d_call: .
j_call: TRBJ2-7
v_call: TRBV11-3

cdr3_aa: ASSQEKARRGYT
d_call: .
j_call: TRBJ1-2
v_call: TRBV4-1

cdr3_aa: ASSLLRWGIYEQY
d_call: .
j_call: TRBJ2-7
v_call: TRBV28

cdr3_aa: ASSFVSVARNTEAF
d_call: .
j_call: TRBJ1-1
v_call: TRBV11-3

cdr3_aa: ASSPWSLAGGPPGELF
d_call: TRBD2
j_call: TRBJ2-2
v_call: TRBV4-1

cdr3_aa: ASSKGQGARNEQF
d_call: TRBD1
j_call: TRBJ2-1
v_call: TRBV7-9

cdr3_aa: SVEGMDSNYGYT
d_call: .
j_call: TRBJ1-2
v_call: TRBV29-1

cdr3_aa: ASRTGQGEVETQY
d_call: TRBD1
j_call: TRBJ2-5
v_call: TRBV10-2

cdr3_aa: ASSTHRQGAGETQY
d_call: TRBD1
j_call: TRBJ2-5
v_call: TRBV28

cdr3_aa: ASSQEPYNYGYT
d_call: .
j_call: TRBJ1-2
v_call: TRBV14

cdr3_aa: ASSQYRDLPGEQY
d_call: .
j_call: TRBJ2-7
v_call: TRBV14

cdr3_aa: ASSFGKGGWGYNEQF
d_call: .
j_call: TRBJ2-1
v_call: TRBV28